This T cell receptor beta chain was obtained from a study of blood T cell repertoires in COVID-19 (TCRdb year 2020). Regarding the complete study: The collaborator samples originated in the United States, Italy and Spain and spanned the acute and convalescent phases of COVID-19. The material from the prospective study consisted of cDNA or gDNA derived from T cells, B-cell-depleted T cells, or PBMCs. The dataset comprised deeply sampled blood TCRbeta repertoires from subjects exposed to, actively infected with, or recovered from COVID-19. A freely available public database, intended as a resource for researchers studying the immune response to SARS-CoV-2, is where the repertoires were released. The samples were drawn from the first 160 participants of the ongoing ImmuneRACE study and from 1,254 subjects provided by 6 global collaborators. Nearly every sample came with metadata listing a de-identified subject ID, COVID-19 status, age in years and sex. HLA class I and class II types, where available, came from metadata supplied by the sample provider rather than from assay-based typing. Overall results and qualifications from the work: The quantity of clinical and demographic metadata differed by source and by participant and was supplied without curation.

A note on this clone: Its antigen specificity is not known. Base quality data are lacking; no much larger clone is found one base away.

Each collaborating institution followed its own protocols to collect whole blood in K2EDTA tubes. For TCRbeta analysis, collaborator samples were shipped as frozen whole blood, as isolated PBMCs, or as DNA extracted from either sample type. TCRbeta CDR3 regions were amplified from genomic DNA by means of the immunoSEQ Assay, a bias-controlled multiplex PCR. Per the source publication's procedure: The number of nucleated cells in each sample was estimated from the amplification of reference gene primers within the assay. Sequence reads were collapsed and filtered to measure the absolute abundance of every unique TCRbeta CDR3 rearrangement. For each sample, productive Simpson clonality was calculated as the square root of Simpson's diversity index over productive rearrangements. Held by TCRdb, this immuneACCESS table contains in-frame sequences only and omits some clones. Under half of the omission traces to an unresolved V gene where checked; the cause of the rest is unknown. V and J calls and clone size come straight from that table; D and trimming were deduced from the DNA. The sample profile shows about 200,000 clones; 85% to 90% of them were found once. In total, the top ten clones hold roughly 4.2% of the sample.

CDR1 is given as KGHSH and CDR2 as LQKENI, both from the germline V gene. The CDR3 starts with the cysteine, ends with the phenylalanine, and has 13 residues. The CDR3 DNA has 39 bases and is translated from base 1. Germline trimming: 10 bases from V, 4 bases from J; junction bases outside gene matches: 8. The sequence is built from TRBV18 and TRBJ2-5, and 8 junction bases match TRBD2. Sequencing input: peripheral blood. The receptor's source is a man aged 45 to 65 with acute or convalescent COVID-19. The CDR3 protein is CATREGWAETQYF. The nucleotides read TGTGCCACTCGGGAGGGCTGGGCAGAGACCCAGTACTTC.